This TCR beta chain came from a study of T cells in Graves' hyperthyroidism and ophthalmopathy. Clinical symptoms, serum thyroxine, TRAb, thyroid ultrasound and orbital computed tomography established diagnosis. V was pared by 1 base and J by 3 bases, with 12 bases between. The CDR3 length is 14 residues. Germline assignment: CDR1 DFQATT and CDR2 SNEGSKA (reference sequence). This clonotype has more than one count but fewer than ten. TCR beta CDR3 sequences were amplified from RNA transcripts. RT-PCR in the first round (using the HTBI primer set) targeted the TCR CDR3. TCRdb re-derived calls from the multiplex PCR reads in MiXCR, one entry per CDR3 protein. This sample has 700,000 or so distinct CDR3 sequences, with 15% to 20% found just once.

Sample: blood. The chain employs TRBV20-1 and TRBJ1-1; tentatively, D is TRBD1 (5 bases). The receptor's source is a man aged 18 to 30 with Graves' hyperthyroidism. In DNA, the CDR3 is TGCAGTGCTAGAGGGTCAGGGCAGGACACTGAAGCTTTCTTT. Its translation is CSARGSGQDTEAFF.